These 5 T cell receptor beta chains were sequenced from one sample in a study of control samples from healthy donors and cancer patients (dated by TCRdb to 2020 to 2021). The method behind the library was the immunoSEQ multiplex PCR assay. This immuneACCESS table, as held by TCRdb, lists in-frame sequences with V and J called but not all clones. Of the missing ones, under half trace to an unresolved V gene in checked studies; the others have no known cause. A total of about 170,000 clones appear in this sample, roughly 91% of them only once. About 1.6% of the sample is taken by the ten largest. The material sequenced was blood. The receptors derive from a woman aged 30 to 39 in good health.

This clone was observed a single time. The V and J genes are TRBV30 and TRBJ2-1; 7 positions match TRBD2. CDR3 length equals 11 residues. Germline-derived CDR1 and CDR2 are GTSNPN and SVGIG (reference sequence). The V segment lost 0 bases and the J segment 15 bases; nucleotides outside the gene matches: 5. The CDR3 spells CAWSVLRETFF. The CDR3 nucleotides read TGTGCCTGGAGTGTACTGCGGGAGACGTTCTTC.

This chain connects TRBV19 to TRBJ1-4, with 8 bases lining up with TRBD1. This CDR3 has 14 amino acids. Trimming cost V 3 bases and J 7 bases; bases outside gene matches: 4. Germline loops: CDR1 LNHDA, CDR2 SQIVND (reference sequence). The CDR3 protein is CASSMGQAGEKLFF. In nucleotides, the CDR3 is TGTGCCAGTAGTATGGGACAGGCGGGTGAAAAACTGTTTTTT.

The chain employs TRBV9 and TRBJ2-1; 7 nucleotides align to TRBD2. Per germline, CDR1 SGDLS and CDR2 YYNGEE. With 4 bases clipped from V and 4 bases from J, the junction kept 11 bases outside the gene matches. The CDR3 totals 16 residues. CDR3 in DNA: TGTGCCAGCAGCCTTGCTCGCCGGGGAGGGTACAATGAGCAGTTCTTC. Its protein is CASSLARRGGYNEQFF.

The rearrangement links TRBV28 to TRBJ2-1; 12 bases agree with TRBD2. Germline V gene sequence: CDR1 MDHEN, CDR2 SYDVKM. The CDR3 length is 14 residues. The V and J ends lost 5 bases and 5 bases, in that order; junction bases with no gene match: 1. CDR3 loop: CASSLAGGDNEQFF. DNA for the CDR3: TGTGCCAGCAGTCTAGCGGGGGGGGACAATGAGCAGTTCTTC.

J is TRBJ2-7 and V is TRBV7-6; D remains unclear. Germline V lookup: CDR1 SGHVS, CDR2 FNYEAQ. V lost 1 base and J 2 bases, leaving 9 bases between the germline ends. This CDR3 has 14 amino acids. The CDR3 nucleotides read TGTGCCAGCAGCTTAGGGCAGGTTCCCTACGAGCAGTACTTC. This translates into CASSLGQVPYEQYF.